This T cell receptor (beta chain) was obtained from a study of T cell repertoires in cytomegalovirus infection. Study-level information: In public TCR beta signatures, there were indications of both CMV infection and matching HLA type.

Trimming removed 6 bases at V and 0 bases at J, with 9 bases between. The germline gives CDR1 SNHLY, CDR2 FYNNEI. This CDR3 region has 14 residues. This clonotype was counted ten times or more. Its antigen remains unidentified. Study-wide results and limits: Carriers of CMV and the relevant HLA type were discriminated by public TCR beta frequency. Clonotypes of TCR beta that were HLA-C-restricted and CMV-specific dominated the ex vivo response.

Each CDR3 protein is one row after TCRdb ran MiXCR on the reads. The sample lists approximately 70,000 distinct CDR3 sequences; 4% were seen once. The genes are TRBV2 and TRBJ1-5, with D hard to call. The sample consisted of PBMCs. The TCR originated in a human donor in good health (CMV status not recorded). Some clones in this sample may be carry-over from other donors' samples. CDR3 coding DNA: TGTGCCAGCAGACTCTTACTTAGCAATCAGCCCCAGCATTTT. Translated, it gives CASRLLLSNQPQHF.